This TCR beta chain appears in the sequencing data of a study of shared clonotypes between healthy human individuals. Healthy and HIV-negative, the adult donors had no recent acute infections or vaccinations. The investigators split CD4+ cells into a CD45RA+ naive subset and a CD45RA-negative memory subset. Study results and limitations: Despite large depth, sorted-subset datasets appeared incompletely sequenced. Non-shared clonotypes displayed generation probabilities falling below those of clonotypes present in all four donors.

Germline V CDR1 and CDR2: PRHDT, FYEKMQ (reference sequence). Trimming cost V 2 bases and J 6 bases, with 9 bases left between them. The CDR3 loop spans 13 amino acids. This clone was seen more than once but under ten times. Its target is unknown. Sequencing used immunoSEQ multiplex PCR; TCRdb keeps in-frame clones, though not all of them. There are some 1.1 million clones in the sample; about 72% occur only once, and 0.89% lies in the top ten. The V call is TRBV13, the J call TRBJ2-3; D possibly corresponds to TRBD2 (5 bases). This TCR was sampled from a man younger than 30 in good health. Some clones in this sample may be carry-over from other donors' samples. The sample was memory CD4+ T cells from PBMCs. Subset denoted: CD45RA-negative fraction. The CDR3 sequence: CASSLTREDTQYF. CDR3 in DNA: TGTGCCAGCAGCTTAACGAGGGAGGATACGCAGTATTTT.